This T cell receptor (beta chain) was retrieved from a study of blood T cells in healthy people across ages. Study conclusions and caveats: More naive CD4+ cells and higher diversity marked long-lived donors relative to aged donors.

Sample-barcoded 5' priming and a J-beta primer mix drove a second PCR of about 6 to 11 cycles. From the 5' RACE reads, TCRdb called clonotypes with MiXCR, one entry per CDR3 protein. This table holds over 950,000 distinct CDR3 sequences, just over 50% found once. This clonotype was counted only a few times. No antigen is known for it. V dropped 4 bases and J dropped 5 bases, with 14 bases sitting between them. The germline gives CDR1 LGHDT, CDR2 YNNKEL (reference sequence). The CDR3 is 14 amino acids. The chain joins TRBV3-1 to TRBJ2-5; D not resolved. The sample consisted of blood. The receptor comes from a woman aged 55 to 70 in good health. In nucleotides, the CDR3 is TGTGCCAGCAGCCCCTCGACTCTGGCCGAGACCCAGTACTTC. It translates to CASSPSTLAETQYF.